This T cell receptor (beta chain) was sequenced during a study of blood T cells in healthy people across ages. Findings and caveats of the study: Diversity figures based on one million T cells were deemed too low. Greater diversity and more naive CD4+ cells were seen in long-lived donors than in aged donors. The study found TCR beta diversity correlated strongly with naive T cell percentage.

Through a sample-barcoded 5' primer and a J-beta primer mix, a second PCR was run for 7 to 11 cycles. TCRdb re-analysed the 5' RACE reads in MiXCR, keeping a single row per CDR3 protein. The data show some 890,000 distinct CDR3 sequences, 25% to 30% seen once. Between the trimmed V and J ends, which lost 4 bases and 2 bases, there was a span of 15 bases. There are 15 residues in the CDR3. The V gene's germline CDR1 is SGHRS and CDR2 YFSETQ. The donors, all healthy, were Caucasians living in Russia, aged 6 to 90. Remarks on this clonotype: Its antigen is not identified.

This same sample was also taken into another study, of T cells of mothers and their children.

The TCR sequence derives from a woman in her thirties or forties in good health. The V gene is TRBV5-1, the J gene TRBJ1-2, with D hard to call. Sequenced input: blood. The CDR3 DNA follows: TGCGCCAGCAGCCCTTATGAGTCATCAAACTATGGCTACACCTTC. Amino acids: CASSPYESSNYGYTF. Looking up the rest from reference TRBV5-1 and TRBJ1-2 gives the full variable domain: KAGVTQTPRYLIKTRGQQVTLSCSPISGHRSVSWYQQTPGQGLQFLFEYFSETQRNKGNFPGRFSGRQFSNSRSEMNVSTLELGDSALYLCASSPYESSNYGYTFGSGTRLTVV.